The rows below give T cell receptor beta chains drawn from one sample of a study of T cell repertoires in aging, cancer and after chemotherapy. MiXCR, run by TCRdb on the multiplex PCR reads, gives a single entry per CDR3 protein. The profile covers about 5,700 distinct CDR3 sequences, with around 41% appearing a single time and 47% taken by the ten largest. Specimen: blood. The receptors were sampled from a human donor in good health. Each CDR3 is given with its conserved first and last residue. A D gene is named only where the DNA matches it firmly. Clone size appears in some rows only: once, few, many, or a class for an expanded clone.

D gene	V gene	J gene	clone size	CDR3 protein	CDR3 DNA
-	TRBV7-9	TRBJ1-1	-	CASSIDMRNTEAFF	TGTGCCAGCAGCATCGACATGCGGAACACTGAAGCTTTCTTT
-	TRBV5-1	TRBJ2-3	few	CASSLATFGGDTQYF	TGCGCCAGCAGCTTGGCTACCTTTGGGGGGGATACGCAGTATTTT
-	TRBV29-1	TRBJ2-1	few	CSVSTPRGQSQYNEQFF	TGCAGCGTCTCGACACCACGGGGACAATCTCAGTACAATGAGCAGTTCTTC
TRBD2	TRBV12-3/TRBV12-4	TRBJ2-5	-	CASSYSGGLGETQYF	TGTGCCAGCAGTTACAGCGGGGGGCTCGGAGAGACCCAGTACTTC
-	TRBV6-2/TRBV6-3	TRBJ2-7	-	CASSYSAPYEQYF	TGTGCCAGCAGTTACTCGGCACCTTACGAGCAGTACTTC
-	TRBV18	TRBJ2-7	few	CASSSRHSGAYEQYF	TGTGCCAGCTCGTCTCGACACTCCGGAGCCTACGAGCAGTACTTC
-	TRBV19	TRBJ2-7	-	CASSIDLTRGSYEQYF	TGTGCCAGTAGTATAGATTTGACTAGAGGATCCTACGAGCAGTACTTC
-	TRBV18	TRBJ2-3	few	CASSPPVGAYTDTQYF	TGTGCCAGCTCACCACCTGTGGGGGCCTACACAGATACGCAGTATTTT
-	TRBV19	TRBJ1-3	-	CASSSRGRSSGNTIYF	TGTGCCAGTAGCAGCAGAGGACGGAGCTCTGGAAACACCATATATTTT
TRBD1	TRBV12-3/TRBV12-4	TRBJ2-7	-	CASRLTGRGSYEQYF	TGTGCCAGCAGGCTGACAGGGAGAGGATCCTACGAGCAGTACTTC
-	TRBV18	TRBJ1-4	-	CASSFELLEKLFF	TGTGCCAGCTCATTTGAACTACTTGAAAAACTGTTTTTT
-	TRBV20-1	TRBJ1-6	-	CSASYRGLWDNSPLHF	TGCAGTGCTAGTTATCGGGGATTGTGGGATAATTCACCCCTCCACTTT
TRBD2	TRBV19	TRBJ2-7	-	CASRGAGVTSYEQYF	TGTGCCAGTAGAGGGGCGGGGGTGACCTCCTATGAGCAGTACTTC
-	TRBV6-2/TRBV6-3	TRBJ2-7	-	CASSPLRDGTYEQYF	TGTGCCAGCAGTCCTCTCCGGGACGGGACCTACGAGCAGTACTTC
-	TRBV6-1	TRBJ1-1	-	CASSGRTRAEAFF	TGTGCCAGCAGTGGACGGACACGGGCGGAAGCTTTCTTT
TRBD1	TRBV6-5	TRBJ1-6	once	CASGVRLGQGGGGNSPLHF	TGTGCCAGCGGGGTACGGCTGGGACAGGGGGGTGGAGGAAATTCACCCCTCCACTTT
-	TRBV7-2	TRBJ1-6	-	CASSLASNSPLHF	TGTGCCAGCAGCTTGGCGTCGAATTCACCCCTCCACTTT
TRBD1	TRBV18	TRBJ2-1	few	CASSLTQGDRRDNEQFF	TGTGCCAGCTCTCTGACCCAGGGGGACAGGCGAGACAATGAGCAGTTCTTC
-	TRBV7-9	TRBJ1-3	-	CASSRESPGNTIYF	TGTGCCAGCAGCAGGGAGTCGCCTGGAAACACCATATATTTT
TRBD2	TRBV6-5	TRBJ2-1	-	CANSRLAGGQDEQFF	TGTGCCAACTCCCGACTAGCGGGGGGGCAGGATGAGCAGTTCTTC
TRBD1	TRBV20-1	TRBJ1-1	-	CSALDGRQGSTEAFF	TGCAGTGCCCTCGACGGACGACAGGGAAGCACTGAAGCTTTCTTT
-	TRBV27	TRBJ2-6	-	CASRITFSGANVLTF	TGTGCCAGCAGGATAACCTTCTCTGGGGCCAACGTCCTGACTTTC
-	TRBV15	TRBJ1-6	-	CATSRDSPGGQNQNSPLHF	TGTGCCACCAGCAGAGATTCGCCAGGTGGGCAGAATCAAAATTCACCCCTCCACTTT
-	TRBV6-5	TRBJ2-7	-	CASSEGHSSYEQYF	TGTGCCAGCAGTGAAGGCCATAGCTCCTACGAGCAGTACTTC
-	TRBV11-1	TRBJ2-2	-	CASSFPNTGELFF	TGTGCCAGCAGCTTCCCGAACACCGGGGAGCTGTTTTTT
TRBD2	TRBV11-1	TRBJ2-7	-	CASGRLAGEQYF	TGTGCCAGCGGCCGACTAGCGGGAGAGCAGTACTTC
TRBD1	TRBV6-5	TRBJ1-6	few	CASSRQGGNSPLHF	TGTGCCAGCAGTAGACAGGGCGGAAATTCACCCCTCCACTTT
TRBD1	TRBV20-1	TRBJ1-1	-	CSAQPDRLNTEAFF	TGCAGTGCGCAGCCGGACAGGTTGAACACTGAAGCTTTCTTT
-	TRBV6-2/TRBV6-3	TRBJ2-7	-	CASSYSRTAYEQYF	TGTGCCAGCAGTTACTCTCGGACGGCGTACGAGCAGTACTTC
-	TRBV30	TRBJ2-7	-	CAWSEAPVYEQYF	TGTGCCTGGAGTGAGGCACCCGTCTACGAGCAGTACTTC
TRBD2	TRBV27	TRBJ2-1	-	CASSSRGGTYNEQFF	TGTGCCAGCAGTTCGCGCGGGGGGACCTACAATGAGCAGTTCTTC
-	TRBV5-5	TRBJ1-4	few	CASSLGQGLPATNEKLFF	TGTGCCAGCAGCTTGGGCCAGGGGTTGCCGGCAACTAATGAAAAACTGTTTTTT
-	TRBV27	TRBJ2-6	few	CASTDLLGSGANVLTF	TGTGCCAGCACCGACTTACTCGGCTCTGGGGCCAACGTCCTGACTTTC
TRBD1	TRBV29-1	TRBJ1-1	-	CSVKTGEASEAFF	TGCAGCGTGAAAACAGGGGAAGCAAGTGAAGCTTTCTTT
TRBD2	TRBV10-3	TRBJ2-1	-	CAIGLASYNEQFF	TGTGCCATCGGACTAGCCTCCTACAATGAGCAGTTCTTC
-	TRBV24-1	TRBJ1-1	-	CATKKGTEAFF	TGTGCCACGAAAAAGGGGACTGAAGCTTTCTTT
TRBD1	TRBV27	TRBJ2-7	-	CASRKTGDRYEQYF	TGTGCCAGCAGAAAGACAGGGGACCGCTACGAGCAGTACTTC
TRBD1	TRBV5-1	TRBJ1-6	-	CASSPTAGTGSLHF	TGCGCCAGCAGCCCGACTGCGGGGACAGGGAGCCTCCACTTT
TRBD1	TRBV19	TRBJ1-2	-	CASSIRVGTGGYGYTF	TGTGCCAGTAGTATAAGAGTGGGGACAGGGGGCTATGGCTACACCTTC
TRBD2	TRBV6-5	TRBJ2-2	-	CASSYPGGNTGELFF	TGTGCCAGCAGTTACCCGGGGGGGAACACCGGGGAGCTGTTTTTT